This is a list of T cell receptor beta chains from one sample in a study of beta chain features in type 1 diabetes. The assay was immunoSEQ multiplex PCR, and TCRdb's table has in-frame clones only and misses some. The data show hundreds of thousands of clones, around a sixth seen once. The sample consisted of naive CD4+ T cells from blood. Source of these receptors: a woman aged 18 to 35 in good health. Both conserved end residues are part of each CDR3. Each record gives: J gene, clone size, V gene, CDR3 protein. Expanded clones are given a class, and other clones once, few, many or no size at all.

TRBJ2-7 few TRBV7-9 CASSLGRQGYEQYF
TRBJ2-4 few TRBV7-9 CASSVTGGPVAKNIQYF
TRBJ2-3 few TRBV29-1 CSVDWGADTQYF
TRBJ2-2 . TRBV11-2 CASSKTGLINTGELFF
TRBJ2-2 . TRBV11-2 CASSPSGTGGLDGELFF
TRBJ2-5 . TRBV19 CASRRTGRQETQYF
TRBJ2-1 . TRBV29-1 CSVEGILYNEQFF
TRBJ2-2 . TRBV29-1 CSVIDENTGELFF
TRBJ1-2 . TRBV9 CASSVAPSGGSYTF
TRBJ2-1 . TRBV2 CASSEARASINSRLF
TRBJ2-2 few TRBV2 CASTLKAYPHTGELFF
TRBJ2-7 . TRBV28 CASSTTKYEQYF
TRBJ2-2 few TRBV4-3 CASSQEGLAGATGELFF
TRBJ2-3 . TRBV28 CASSKWVAGSDTQYF
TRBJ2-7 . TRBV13 CASSRTSHEQYF
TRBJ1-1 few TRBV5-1 CASSLVGSRNTEAFF
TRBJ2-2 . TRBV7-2 CASSLGRIRTGELFF
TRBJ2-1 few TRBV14 CASSAMGLADNEQFF